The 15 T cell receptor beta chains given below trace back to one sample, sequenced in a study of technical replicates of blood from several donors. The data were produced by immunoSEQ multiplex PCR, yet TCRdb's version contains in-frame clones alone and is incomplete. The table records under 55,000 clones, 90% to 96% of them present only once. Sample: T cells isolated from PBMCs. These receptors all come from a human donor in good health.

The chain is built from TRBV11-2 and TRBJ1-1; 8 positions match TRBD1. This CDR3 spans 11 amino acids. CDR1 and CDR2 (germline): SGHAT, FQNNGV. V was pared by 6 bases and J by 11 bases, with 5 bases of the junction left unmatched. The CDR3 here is CASSTGGTAFF. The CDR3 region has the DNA TGTGCCAGCAGTACAGGGGGGACTGCTTTCTTT.

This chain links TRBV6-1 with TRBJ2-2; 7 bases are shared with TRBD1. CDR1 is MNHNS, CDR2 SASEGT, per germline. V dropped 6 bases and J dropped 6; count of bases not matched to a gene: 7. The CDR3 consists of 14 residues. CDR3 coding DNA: TGTGCCAGCAGCCTGGACAGGTGGGCCGGGGAGCTGTTTTTT. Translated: CASSLDRWAGELFF.

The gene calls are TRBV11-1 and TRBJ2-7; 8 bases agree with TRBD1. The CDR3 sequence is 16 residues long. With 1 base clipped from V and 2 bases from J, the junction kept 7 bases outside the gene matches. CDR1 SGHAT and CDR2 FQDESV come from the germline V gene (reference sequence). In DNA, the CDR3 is TGTGCCAGCAGCTTAGTACCAGGGGGCTCGACCTACGAGCAGTACTTC. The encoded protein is CASSLVPGGSTYEQYF.

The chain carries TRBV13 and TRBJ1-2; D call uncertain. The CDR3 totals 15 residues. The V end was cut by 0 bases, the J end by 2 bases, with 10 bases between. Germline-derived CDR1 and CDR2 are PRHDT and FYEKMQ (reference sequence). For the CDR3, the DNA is TGTGCCAGCAGCTTAGGCGAAGGAGGGAACTATGGCTACACCTTC. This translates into CASSLGEGGNYGYTF.

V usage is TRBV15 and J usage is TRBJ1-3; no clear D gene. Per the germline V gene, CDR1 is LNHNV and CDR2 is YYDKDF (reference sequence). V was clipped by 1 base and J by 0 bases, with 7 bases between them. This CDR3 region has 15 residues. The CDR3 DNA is TGTGCCACCAGCAGAGGCGTTATCTCTGGAAACACCATATATTTT. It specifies CATSRGVISGNTIYF.

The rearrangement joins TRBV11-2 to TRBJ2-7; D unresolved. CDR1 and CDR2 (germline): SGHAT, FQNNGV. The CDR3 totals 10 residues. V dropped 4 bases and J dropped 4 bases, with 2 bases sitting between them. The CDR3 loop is CASSSYEQYF. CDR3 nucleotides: TGTGCCAGCAGCTCGTACGAGCAGTACTTC. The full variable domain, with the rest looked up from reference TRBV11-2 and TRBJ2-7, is EAGVAQSPRYKIIEKRQSVAFWCNPISGHATLYWYQQILGQGPKLLIQFQNNGVVDDSQLPKDRFSAERLKGVDSTLKIQPAKLEDSAVYLCASSSYEQYFGPGTRLTVT.

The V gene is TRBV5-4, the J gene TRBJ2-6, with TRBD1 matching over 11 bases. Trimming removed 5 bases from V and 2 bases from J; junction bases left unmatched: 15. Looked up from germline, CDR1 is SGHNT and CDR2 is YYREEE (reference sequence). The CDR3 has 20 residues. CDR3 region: CASSLDRGLIRWTGANVLTF. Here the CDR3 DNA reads TGTGCCAGCAGTCTGGACAGGGGGCTAATTCGTTGGACTGGGGCCAACGTCCTGACTTTC.

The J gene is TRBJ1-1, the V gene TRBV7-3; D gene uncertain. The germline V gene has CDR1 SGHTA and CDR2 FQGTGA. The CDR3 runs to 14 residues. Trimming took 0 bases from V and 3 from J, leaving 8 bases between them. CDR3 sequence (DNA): TGTGCCAGCAGCTTAACCGGGATTGACACTGAAGCTTTCTTT. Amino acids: CASSLTGIDTEAFF.

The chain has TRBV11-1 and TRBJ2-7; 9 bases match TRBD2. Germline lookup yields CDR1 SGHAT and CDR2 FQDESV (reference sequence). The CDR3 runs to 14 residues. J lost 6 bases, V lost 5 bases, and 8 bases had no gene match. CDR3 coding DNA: TGTGCCAGCAGCGTTAGCGGGAGAGACTCCGAGCAGTACTTC. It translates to CASSVSGRDSEQYF.

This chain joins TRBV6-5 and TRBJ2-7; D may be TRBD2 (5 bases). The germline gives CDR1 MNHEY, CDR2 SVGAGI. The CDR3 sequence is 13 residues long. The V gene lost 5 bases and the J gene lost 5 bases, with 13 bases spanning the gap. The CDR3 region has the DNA TGTGCCAGCAGTCAAACCCGGGGAAACGAGCAGTACTTC. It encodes CASSQTRGNEQYF.

CDR3 sequence reads: CAWSPPKKAGVGEQYF. The CDR3 DNA follows: TGTGCCTGGAGCCCCCCTAAGAAAGCGGGAGTTGGCGAGCAGTACTTC. The chain joins TRBV30 to TRBJ2-7; 8 bases are a match to TRBD2. Trimming cost V 3 bases and J 6 bases; bases outside gene matches: 16. Germline-derived CDR1 and CDR2 are GTSNPN and SVGIG (reference sequence). The CDR3 is made up of 16 amino acids. Filled out from reference TRBV30 and TRBJ2-7, the complete variable domain reads SQTIHQWPATLVQPVGSPLSLECTVEGTSNPNLYWYRQAAGRGLQLLFYSVGIGQISSEVPQNLSASRPQDRQFILSSKKLLLSDSGFYLCAWSPPKKAGVGEQYFGPGTRLTVT.

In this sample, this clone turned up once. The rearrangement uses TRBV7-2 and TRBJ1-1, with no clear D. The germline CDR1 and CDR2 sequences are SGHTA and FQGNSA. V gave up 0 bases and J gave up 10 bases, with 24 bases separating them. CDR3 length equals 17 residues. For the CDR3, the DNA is TGTGCCAGCAGCTTAGCGCGGAGCGGAGGATTCGCAATTGGAGCTTTCTTT. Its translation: CASSLARSGGFAIGAFF.

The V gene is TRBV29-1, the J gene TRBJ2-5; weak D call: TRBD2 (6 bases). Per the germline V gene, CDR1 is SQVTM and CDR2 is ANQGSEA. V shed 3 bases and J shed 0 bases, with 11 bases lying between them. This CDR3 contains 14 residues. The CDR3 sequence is CSVESREYQETQYF. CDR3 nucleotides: TGCAGCGTTGAGTCCCGGGAGTACCAAGAGACCCAGTACTTC. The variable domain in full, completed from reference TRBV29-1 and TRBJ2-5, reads SAVISQKPSRDICQRGTSLTIQCQVDSQVTMMFWYRQQPGQSLTLIATANQGSEATYESGFVIDKFPISRPNLTFSTLTVSNMSPEDSSIYLCSVESREYQETQYFGPGTRLLVL.

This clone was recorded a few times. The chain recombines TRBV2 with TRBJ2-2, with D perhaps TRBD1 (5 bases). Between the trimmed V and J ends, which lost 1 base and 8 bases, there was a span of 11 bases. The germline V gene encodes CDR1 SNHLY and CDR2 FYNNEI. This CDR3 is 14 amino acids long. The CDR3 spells CASSEGQGVGELFF. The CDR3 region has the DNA TGTGCCAGCAGTGAAGGGCAGGGTGTTGGGGAGCTGTTTTTT.

CDR3 in amino acids: CASSDTASNQPQHF. The DNA for the CDR3 is TGTGCCAGCAGTGATACAGCTAGCAATCAGCCCCAGCATTTT. J is TRBJ1-5 and V is TRBV6-6; D gene unclear. There are 14 residues in the CDR3. With 5 bases removed from V and 0 bases from J, the gap between germline ends came to 8 bases. Germline V CDR1 and CDR2: MNHNY, SVGAGI (reference sequence).